This T cell receptor beta chain was observed in a study of CD8 T cells in Susac syndrome. The V end was cut by 3 bases, the J end by 0 bases, with 6 bases between. CDR1 KGHSH and CDR2 LQKENI come from the germline V gene. The CDR3 has 13 amino acids. Reverse transcription of 0.5 to 1 ug RNA was carried out with random hexamers. Amplification of TCR beta CDR3 spanned 54 Vbeta and 13 Jbeta via immunoSEQ multiplex PCR. TCRdb reanalysed the immunoSEQ multiplex PCR reads using MiXCR and keeps one entry per CDR3 protein. The repertoire holds 150,000 to 200,000 distinct CDR3 sequences, with about 95% as singletons. This clonotype appeared once. CD8+ and CD4+ T cells taken from blood had their TCR beta sequenced. Each multiple sclerosis control was a treatment-naive patient with relapsing-remitting disease that was either stable or active.

The source of this sequence is a human donor with multiple sclerosis. The gene calls are TRBV18 and TRBJ2-7, with TRBD2 as a possible D gene (5 bases). Sequenced material: CD4+ T cells from PBMCs. The CDR3 loop is CASSPTNSYEQYF. In DNA, the CDR3 is TGTGCCAGCTCACCGACTAACTCCTACGAGCAGTACTTC. Looking up the rest from reference TRBV18 and TRBJ2-7 gives the full variable domain: NAGVMQNPRHLVRRRGQEARLRCSPMKGHSHVYWYRQLPEEGLKFMVYLQKENIIDESGMPKERFSAEFPKEGPSILRIQQVVRGDSAAYFCASSPTNSYEQYFGPGTRLTVT.